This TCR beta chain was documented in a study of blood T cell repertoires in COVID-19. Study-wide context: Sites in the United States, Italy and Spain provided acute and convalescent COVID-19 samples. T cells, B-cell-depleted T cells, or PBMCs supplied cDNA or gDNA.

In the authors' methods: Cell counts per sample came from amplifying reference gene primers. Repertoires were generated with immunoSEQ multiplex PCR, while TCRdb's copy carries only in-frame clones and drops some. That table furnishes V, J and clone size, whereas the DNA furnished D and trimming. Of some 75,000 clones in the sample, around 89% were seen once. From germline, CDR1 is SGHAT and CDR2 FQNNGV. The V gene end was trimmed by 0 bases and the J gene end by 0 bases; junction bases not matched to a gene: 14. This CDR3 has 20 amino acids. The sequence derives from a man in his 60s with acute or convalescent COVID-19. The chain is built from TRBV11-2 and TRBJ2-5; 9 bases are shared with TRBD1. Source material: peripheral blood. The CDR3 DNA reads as TGTGCCAGCAGCTTAGAGATCGGGACAGGGACCTTTACGTACCAAGAGACCCAGTACTTC. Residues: CASSLEIGTGTFTYQETQYF.